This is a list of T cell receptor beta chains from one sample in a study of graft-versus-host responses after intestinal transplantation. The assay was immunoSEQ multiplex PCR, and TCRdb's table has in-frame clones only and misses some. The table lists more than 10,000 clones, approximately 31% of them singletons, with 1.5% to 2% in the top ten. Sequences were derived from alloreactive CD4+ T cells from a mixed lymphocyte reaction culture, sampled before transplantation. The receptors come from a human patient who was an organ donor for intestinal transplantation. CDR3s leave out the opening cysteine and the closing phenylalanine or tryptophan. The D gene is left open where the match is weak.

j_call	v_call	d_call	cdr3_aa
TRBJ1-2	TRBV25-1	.	ARPSGKRPSHYGYT
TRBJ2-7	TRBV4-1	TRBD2	ASSPLAGGRSYEQY
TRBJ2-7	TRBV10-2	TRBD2	ASSESTRLAGAYEQY
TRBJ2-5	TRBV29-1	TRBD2	SVGVAGPQETQY
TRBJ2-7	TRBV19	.	ASSIPGLNYEQY
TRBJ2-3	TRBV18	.	ASSEYAGLPNTDTQY
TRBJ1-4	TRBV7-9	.	ASSLAPNSEKLF
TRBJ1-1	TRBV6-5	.	ASSYSRTGNTEAF
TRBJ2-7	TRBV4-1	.	ASSPGKAKAVITKY
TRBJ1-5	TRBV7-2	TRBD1	ASSSTGRNQPQH
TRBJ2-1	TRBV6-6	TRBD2	ASSVSGGAYNEQF
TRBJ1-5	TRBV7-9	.	ASSSDSYSNQPQH
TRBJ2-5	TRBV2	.	ASRPGSQETQY
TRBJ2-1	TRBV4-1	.	ASSRSGTYNEQF
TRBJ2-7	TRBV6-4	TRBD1	ASSPGPGQGSYEQC
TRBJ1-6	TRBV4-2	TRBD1	ASSPDRENSPLH
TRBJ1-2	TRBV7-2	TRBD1	ASSSVGTATNYGYT
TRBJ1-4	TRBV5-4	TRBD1	ASSVDRGGKLF
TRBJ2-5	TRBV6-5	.	ATWPRPETQY
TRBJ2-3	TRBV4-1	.	ASSQGFSDTQY
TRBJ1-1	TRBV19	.	ASSRRRGLNTEAF
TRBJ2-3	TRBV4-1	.	ASSQDTLALDTQY
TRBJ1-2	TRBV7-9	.	ASSPLGRANYGYT